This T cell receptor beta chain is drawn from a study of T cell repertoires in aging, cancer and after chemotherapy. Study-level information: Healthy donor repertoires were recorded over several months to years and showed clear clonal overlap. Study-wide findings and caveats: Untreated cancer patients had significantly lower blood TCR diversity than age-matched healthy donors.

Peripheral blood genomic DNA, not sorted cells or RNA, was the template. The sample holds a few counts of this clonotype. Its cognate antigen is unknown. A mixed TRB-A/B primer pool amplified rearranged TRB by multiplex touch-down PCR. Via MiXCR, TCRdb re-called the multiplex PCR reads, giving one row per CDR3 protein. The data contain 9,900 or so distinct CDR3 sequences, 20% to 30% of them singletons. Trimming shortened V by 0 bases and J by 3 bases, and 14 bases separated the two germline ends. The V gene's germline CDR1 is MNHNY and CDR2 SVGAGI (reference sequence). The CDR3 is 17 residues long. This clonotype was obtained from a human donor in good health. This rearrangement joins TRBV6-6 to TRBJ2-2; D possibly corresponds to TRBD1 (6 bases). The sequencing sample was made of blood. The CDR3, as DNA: TGTGCCAGCAGTTACTCGAAGGGGGACCCCTACACCGGGGAGCTGTTTTTT. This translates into CASSYSKGDPYTGELFF.